These 16 T cell receptor beta chains originate from one sample sequenced in a study of spatial heterogeneity in lung cancer. Overall study findings and caveats: Tumor mutation counts were tracked by expanded intratumoral alpha and beta TCR counts.

The antigens of these receptors remain unknown. Regarding time point: sample taken at primary tumor resection. MiXCR, applied by TCRdb to the 5' RACE reads, yields one record per CDR3 protein. This sample has approximately 9,500 distinct CDR3 sequences, with roughly 8% found just once. The sample consisted of lung tumor tissue, taken at surgery. Receptor source: a male donor with early-stage non-small cell lung cancer.

There are many counts of this clonotype. The rearrangement joins TRBV10-3 to TRBJ1-2, with 7 bases that match TRBD1. Germline V gene lookup returns CDR1 ENHRY and CDR2 SYGVKD. This CDR3 region has 15 residues. V shed 0 bases, J shed 2 bases, and the junction held 3 bases outside the gene matches. CDR3 in DNA: TGTGCCATCAGTGAGTCTGAGGGACAGAACTATGGCTACACCTTC. This codes for CAISESEGQNYGYTF.

In this sample, this clonotype turned up many times. The chain recombines TRBV5-1 with TRBJ2-1, with D uncertain. V lost 0 bases and J lost 8, with 9 bases in between. Germline lookup yields CDR1 SGHRS and CDR2 YFSETQ. This CDR3 is built from 13 residues. The CDR3 DNA follows: TGCGCCAGCAGCTTGGGACGGGCGGATGAGCAGTTCTTC. Translating gives CASSLGRADEQFF.

Ten or more counts support this clonotype. The rearrangement joins TRBV20-1 to TRBJ2-3; 8 nucleotides match TRBD2. J lost 4 bases, V lost 5 bases, and 11 bases had no gene match. Germline V gene sequence: CDR1 DFQATT, CDR2 SNEGSKA (reference sequence). The CDR3 loop spans 15 amino acids. CDR3 region: CSAASGGEGADTQYF. In nucleotides, the CDR3 is TGCAGTGCTGCCAGCGGGGGCGAGGGGGCAGATACGCAGTATTTT.

This clonotype was detected ten times or more. The chain joins TRBV28 to TRBJ2-7, with D uncertain. The V end lost 5 bases, the J end lost 2 bases, and 10 bases lay between the germline ends. Germline-derived CDR1 and CDR2 are MDHEN and SYDVKM. There are 13 residues in the CDR3. The CDR3 sequence is CASSPSWAYEQYF. The DNA of the CDR3 is TGTGCCAGCAGTCCGTCTTGGGCCTACGAGCAGTACTTC.

By sample fraction, this clonotype is medium-sized. The chain uses TRBV5-1 and TRBJ2-7; tentative D call: TRBD2 (5 bases). Germline CDR1 reads SGHRS; CDR2 reads YFSETQ. There are 11 residues in the CDR3. The V and J ends lost 4 bases and 3 bases respectively, with 5 bases between them. Here the CDR3 DNA reads TGCGCCAGCAGCGACTACTACGAGCAGTACTTC. Residues: CASSDYYEQYF.

The chain employs TRBV12-3 or TRBV12-4 and TRBJ2-3; D not resolved. The CDR3 sequence is 17 residues long. V shed 6 bases and J shed 2 bases, with 21 bases lying between them. CDR3 residues: CASSTNTAFKLTDTQYF. The CDR3 nucleotides read TGTGCCAGCAGCACTAATACAGCGTTCAAACTCACAGATACGCAGTATTTT.

This clonotype counts as medium-sized. V usage is TRBV5-4 and J usage is TRBJ2-4, with no clear D. There are 15 residues in the CDR3. Between the trimmed V and J ends, which lost 3 bases and 3 bases, there was a span of 13 bases. Germline loops: CDR1 SGHNT, CDR2 YYREEE (reference sequence). CDR3 bases: TGTGCCAGCAGCTCCTTCGATGAGGACAAAAACATTCAGTACTTC. It is translated as CASSSFDEDKNIQYF.

In its sample, this clonotype is medium-sized. V and J are TRBV10-1 and TRBJ2-7; 7 positions match TRBD2. There are 16 residues in the CDR3. The trim removed 6 bases at V and 1 base at J, leaving 12 bases unmatched. The germline gives CDR1 WNHNN, CDR2 SYGVQD (reference sequence). CDR3 in DNA: TGCGCCAGCAGCTCCGGACCAGCGGGGATGTCCTACGAGCAGTACTTC. Encoded protein: CASSSGPAGMSYEQYF.

This clonotype was counted ten times or more. The chain joins TRBV5-6 to TRBJ2-7, with a tentative D call TRBD1 (5 bases). The CDR3 runs to 12 residues. V gave up 4 bases and J gave up 2 bases, with 7 bases separating them. Germline V gene sequence: CDR1 SGHDT, CDR2 YYEEEE. CDR3 in amino acids: CASSRQPYEQYF. CDR3 DNA: TGTGCCAGCAGCCGACAGCCCTACGAGCAGTACTTC.

This clonotype was observed at least ten times. V is TRBV10-3 and J is TRBJ2-3, with TRBD1 as a possible D gene (5 bases). The CDR3 consists of 15 residues. Germline values: CDR1 ENHRY, CDR2 SYGVKD. The V end lost 2 bases, the J end lost 1 base, and 10 bases lay between the germline ends. The CDR3 region has the DNA TGTGCCATCAGTGAGAGTCTAGGGGGCACAGATACGCAGTATTTT. Its protein is CAISESLGGTDTQYF.

This clonotype was recorded many times. The chain has TRBV2 and TRBJ2-1; 14 nucleotides match TRBD2. This CDR3 has 14 residues. J gave up 10 bases and V 6 bases, and 5 bases lay outside the gene matches. Germline CDR1 and CDR2: SNHLY and FYNNEI. DNA for the CDR3: TGTGCCAGCAGGACTAGCGGGAGGGCCGGCGAGCAGTTCTTC. It specifies CASRTSGRAGEQFF.

There are many counts of this clonotype. The chain combines TRBV20-1 with TRBJ2-4; D is uncertain. The germline V gene has CDR1 DFQATT and CDR2 SNEGSKA (reference sequence). The CDR3 sequence is 14 residues long. Trimming left V 2 bases short and J 0 bases short, with 8 bases between. The CDR3 region is CSARRSLAKNIQYF. The CDR3 DNA follows: TGCAGTGCTAGAAGATCCTTAGCCAAAAACATTCAGTACTTC.

This chain uses TRBV3-1 with TRBJ2-1, with 11 bases lining up with TRBD2. V dropped 7 bases and J dropped 7; count of bases not matched to a gene: 3. CDR3 size: 13 residues. Germline CDR1 and CDR2: LGHDT and YNNKEL (reference sequence). The CDR3 region is CASNSGRENEQFF. The CDR3 DNA reads TGTGCCAGCAATAGCGGGAGGGAGAATGAGCAGTTCTTC.

Points on this clonotype: Mismatch with germline at one junction end may stem from a read error. The gene calls are TRBV2 and TRBJ1-6; D is unclear. The CDR3 extends over 15 amino acids. The germline V gene encodes CDR1 SNHLY and CDR2 FYNNEI. The CDR3 sequence is CASSPGIPVNSPLRF. CDR3 nucleotide sequence: TGTGCCAGCAGTCCCGGGATACCAGTTAATTCACCCCTCCGCTTT.

This clonotype was seen a few times. V and J are TRBV7-9 and TRBJ1-2; D unresolved. CDR1 is SEHNR, CDR2 FQNEAQ, per germline (reference sequence). The CDR3 is 14 residues long. Trimming left V 5 bases short and J 0 bases short, with 10 bases between. The CDR3 loop is CASSIVESNYGYTF. The CDR3 DNA is TGTGCCAGCAGCATCGTTGAGTCTAACTATGGCTACACCTTC. The complete variable domain, with remaining parts taken from reference TRBV7-9 and TRBJ1-2, reads DTGVSQNPRHKITKRGQNVTFRCDPISEHNRLYWYRQTLGQGPEFLTYFQNEAQLEKSRLLSDRFSAERPKGSFSTLEIQRTEQGDSAMYLCASSIVESNYGYTFGSGTRLTVV.

This clonotype showed up many times. The rearrangement uses TRBV21-1 and TRBJ1-2. TRBV21-1 is given as a pseudogene. CDR3 length: 15 residues. DNA for the CDR3: TGTGCCAGCAGCAAAGGGAAGATAGTTTGGGCTGGCTACACCTTC. Protein sequence: CASSKGKIVWAGYTF.